This T cell receptor (beta chain) was identified in a study of breast tumors, draining lymph nodes, adjacent tissues. Study observations and caveats: Most tumor T cells seemingly derive from lymph node, then expand in tumor. Tumor repertoires ranked between lymph nodes and nontumor tissue in diversity, with V and J gene preferences. Tumor T cell lymph node origin was a supported hypothesis, not proven.

TCRdb re-called the multiplex PCR reads through MiXCR, storing one row per CDR3 protein. The top ten clones hold around 22% of a sample with 20,000 to 25,000 distinct CDR3 sequences, roughly 41% of them seen once. The CDR3 has 15 residues. The V gene's germline CDR1 is SGHDN and CDR2 FVKESK. With respect to this clonotype: Its target is not known. The junction differs from germline at one of its ends, possibly a read error.

This TCR was sampled from a female donor with breast cancer. Some clones in this sample may be carry-over from other donors' samples. The chain joins TRBV14 to TRBJ2-3; D perhaps matches TRBD1 (6 bases). Material for sequencing was breast tumor tissue. The DNA for the CDR3 is TGTGACAGCAGCCGGGTCAGGGGAAGTAAAGATACGCAGTATTTT. Encoded protein: CDSSRVRGSKDTQYF.